This T cell receptor beta chain was sequenced during a study of cytomegalovirus exposure and HLA in healthy donors. Study-wide context: About 180 million T cells yielded roughly 120 million unique TCR beta sequences, as an earlier analysis found.

Primers included in the PCR were 60 Vbeta and 13 Jbeta primers. Method: immunoSEQ multiplex PCR; TCRdb's copy keeps in-frame clones and lacks some. The table lists approximately 150,000 clones, about three quarters of them singletons. Turning to this clone: Its antigen is not known.

Findings and caveats of the study: 87-base-pair reads could not separate some V segments, including TRBV6-2 and TRBV6-3. Later on, analysis showed that most CMV-associated TCR beta chains appeared to be HLA-restricted. An assumption of roughly uniform sequencing depth across donors underlay the presence/absence analyses.

The germline V gene has CDR1 MNHNS and CDR2 SASEGT. This CDR3 region has 15 residues. The V and J ends lost 7 bases and 6 bases, in that order; junction bases with no gene match: 9. The sequenced sample consisted of PBMCs. The V gene is TRBV6-1, the J gene TRBJ1-4, with 9 bases matching TRBD1. This clonotype was obtained from a male donor in good health and CMV-seronegative. The chain's CDR3 is CASNQPGQGYEKLFF. Written as DNA, the CDR3 is TGTGCCAGCAACCAACCGGGACAGGGATATGAAAAACTGTTTTTT.